Presented here are 3 T cell receptor beta chains from one specimen sequenced in a study of CD8 T cells in ankylosing spondylitis (TCRdb year 2017). Libraries were prepared through 5' RACE. For sequencing, an Illumina HiSeq 2500 was employed. TCRdb reanalyzed the raw reads on its own, using fastp at Q25 for trimming and MiXCR for clone calling, and kept in-frame beta chains. Records with the same CDR3 protein are collapsed into one entry carrying the most frequent genes and DNA. The sample table holds approximately 250,000 distinct CDR3 sequences, of which about 24% were seen once. The ten largest clones add up to roughly 0.67% of the sample. Specimen: blood, either unsorted or a sorted T cell fraction (not recorded which). The origin of the receptors is a male donor with ankylosing spondylitis or in good health (not recorded which).

This clonotype has at least ten counts. The chain links TRBV6-1 to TRBJ2-5; no firm D call. Germline CDR1 and CDR2: MNHNS and SASEGT. The CDR3 loop spans 13 amino acids. Trimming stripped 3 bases from V and 2 bases from J, with 7 bases between. CDR3: CASSETWQETQYF. The CDR3 bases are TGTGCCAGCAGTGAGACGTGGCAAGAGACCCAGTACTTC.

This clonotype was picked up a small number of times. This chain connects TRBV10-1 to TRBJ2-7, with a tentative D call TRBD2 (5 bases). The V gene's germline CDR1 is WNHNN and CDR2 SYGVQD (reference sequence). Trimming took 10 bases from V and 6 from J, leaving 13 bases between them. The CDR3 extends over 11 amino acids. CDR3 sequence: CATSSGAEQYF. The CDR3 DNA reads TGCGCCACCTCCAGCGGAGCCGAGCAGTACTTC.

This clonotype was seen at least ten times. The J gene is TRBJ1-1, the V gene TRBV18, with D hard to call. The germline V gene encodes CDR1 KGHSH and CDR2 LQKENI. The V end lost 4 bases, the J end lost 7 bases, and 16 bases lay between the germline ends. The CDR3 is 14 amino acids. Here the CDR3 reads CASSQLKSGGEAFF. The CDR3 DNA sequence: TGTGCCAGCTCACAACTAAAGTCGGGAGGTGAAGCTTTCTTT.